This T cell receptor (beta chain) was captured in a study of T cells in Graves' hyperthyroidism and ophthalmopathy. The study, taken as a whole, reports: Blood also carried most thyroid clonotypes expanded above 0.001. Ophthalmopathy stood apart from stable hyperthyroidism in a 13 V-J model.

Authors of the study amplified TCR beta CDR3 regions from RNA transcripts. The TCR CDR3 was amplified in a first-round RT-PCR using the HTBI primer set. From the multiplex PCR reads, TCRdb called clonotypes with MiXCR, one entry per CDR3 protein. The table shows under 450,000 distinct CDR3 sequences, with roughly 13% occurring only once. The CDR3 is 15 residues long. V lost 1 base and J lost 7, with 16 bases in between. This clonotype was seen ten or more times. Antigen specificity is unknown. Exclusion of a patient resulted from uncontrolled infection, other autoimmune disease, pregnancy or lactation.

The specimen sequenced was blood. The clonotype originates from a man aged 25-45 years with Graves' hyperthyroidism that later progressed to Graves' ophthalmopathy. The chain is built from TRBV12-3 or TRBV12-4 and TRBJ1-1; tentative D call: TRBD1 (5 bases). The CDR3 nucleotides are TGTGCCAGCAGTTTAGTGGGGGGGAGGAGGGATGAAGCTTTCTTT. Its translation is CASSLVGGRRDEAFF.